This TCR beta chain emerged from a study of T cells in Graves' hyperthyroidism and ophthalmopathy. Whole-study findings and limits: The model anticipated ophthalmopathy a median approximately 6.5 months pre-onset. Most thyroid clonotypes expanded above 0.001 were also detected in blood.

The study enrolled patients aged 18 to 65 with newly diagnosed hyperthyroidism of under 2 months' duration. Orbital computed tomography and thyroid ultrasound, together with serum TRAb and thyroxine and clinical symptoms, were used for diagnoses. Note on this clonotype: Its antigen is not known.

From RNA transcripts, TCR beta CDR3 regions were amplified. With the HTBI primer set, the TCR CDR3 went through a first round of RT-PCR. TCRdb processed the multiplex PCR reads anew with MiXCR; each CDR3 protein has one entry. The data contain 300,000 to 450,000 distinct CDR3 sequences, approximately 13% of them singletons. Sequenced material: blood. The TCR originated in a man aged 30-40 years with Graves' hyperthyroidism that later progressed to Graves' ophthalmopathy.

The chain's CDR3 is CASSLGLTSGDFSYEQYF. In nucleotides, the CDR3 is TGTGCCAGCAGCTTAGGTCTAACTAGCGGGGATTTCTCCTACGAGCAGTACTTC. The chain is built from TRBV7-3 and TRBJ2-7, with 10 bases fitting TRBD2. V lost 2 bases, J lost 0 bases, and 10 bases stayed unmatched. Germline values: CDR1 SGHTA, CDR2 FQGTGA. The CDR3 loop spans 18 amino acids.